This TCR beta chain was retrieved from a study of beta chain features in type 1 diabetes. V lost 2 bases, J lost 4 bases, and 10 bases stayed unmatched. The CDR3 sequence is 16 residues long. Germline loops: CDR1 KGHSH, CDR2 LQKENI. The investigators reverse transcribed all of the isolated RNA, so they sequenced expressed TCRB transcripts. The assay was immunoSEQ multiplex PCR, and TCRdb's table has in-frame clones only and misses some. The sample has approximately 23,000 clones, almost 70% seen once. The chain combines TRBV18 with TRBJ1-1; 7 bases map to TRBD1. The sample consisted of Tregs from blood. This clonotype was obtained from a woman aged 40 to 50 in good health. Written as DNA, the CDR3 is TGTGCCAGCTCACCAGAGGGGGCGGTGGTAGTCACTGAAGCTTTCTTT. Encoded protein: CASSPEGAVVVTEAFF.